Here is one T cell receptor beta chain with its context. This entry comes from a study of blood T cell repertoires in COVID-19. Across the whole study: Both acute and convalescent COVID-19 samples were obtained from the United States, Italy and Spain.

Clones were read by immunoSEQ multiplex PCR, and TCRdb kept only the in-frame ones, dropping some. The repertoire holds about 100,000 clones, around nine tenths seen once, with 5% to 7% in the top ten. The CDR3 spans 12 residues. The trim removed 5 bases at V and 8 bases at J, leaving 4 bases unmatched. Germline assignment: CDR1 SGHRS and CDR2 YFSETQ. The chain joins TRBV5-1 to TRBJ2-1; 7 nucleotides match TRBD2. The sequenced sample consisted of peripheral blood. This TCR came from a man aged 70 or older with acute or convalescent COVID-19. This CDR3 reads CASSYLADEQFF. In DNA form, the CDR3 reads TGCGCCAGCAGTTACCTAGCGGATGAGCAGTTCTTC.